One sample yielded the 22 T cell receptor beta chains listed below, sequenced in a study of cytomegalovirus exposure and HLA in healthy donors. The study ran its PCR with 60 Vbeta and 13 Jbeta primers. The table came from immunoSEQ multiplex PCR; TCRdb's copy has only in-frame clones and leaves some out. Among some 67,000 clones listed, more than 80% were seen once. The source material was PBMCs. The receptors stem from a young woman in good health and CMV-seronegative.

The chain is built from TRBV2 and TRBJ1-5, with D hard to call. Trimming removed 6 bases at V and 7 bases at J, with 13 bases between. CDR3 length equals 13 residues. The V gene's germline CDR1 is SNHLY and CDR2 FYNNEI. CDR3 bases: TGTGCCAGCAGGGGCTTGAGAAACCAGCCCCAGCATTTT. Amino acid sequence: CASRGLRNQPQHF.

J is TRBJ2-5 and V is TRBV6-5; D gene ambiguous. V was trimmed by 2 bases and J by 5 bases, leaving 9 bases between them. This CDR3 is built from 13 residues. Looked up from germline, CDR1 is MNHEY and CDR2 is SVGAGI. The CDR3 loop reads CASSYTEIETQYF. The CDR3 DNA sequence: TGTGCCAGCAGTTACACCGAGATTGAGACCCAGTACTTC.

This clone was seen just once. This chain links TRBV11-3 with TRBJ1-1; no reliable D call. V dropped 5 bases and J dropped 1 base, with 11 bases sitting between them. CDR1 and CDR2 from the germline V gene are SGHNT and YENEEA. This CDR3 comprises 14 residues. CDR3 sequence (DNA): TGTGCCAGCAGCGAATTCCGGAGGAACACTGAAGCTTTCTTT. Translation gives CASSEFRRNTEAFF.

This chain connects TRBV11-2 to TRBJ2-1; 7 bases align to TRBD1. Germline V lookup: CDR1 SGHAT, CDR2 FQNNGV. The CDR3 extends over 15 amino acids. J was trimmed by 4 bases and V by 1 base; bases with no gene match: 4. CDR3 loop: CASSLGQGMYNEQFF. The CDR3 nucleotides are TGTGCCAGCAGCTTAGGACAGGGTATGTACAATGAGCAGTTCTTC. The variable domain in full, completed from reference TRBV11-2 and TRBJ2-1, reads EAGVAQSPRYKIIEKRQSVAFWCNPISGHATLYWYQQILGQGPKLLIQFQNNGVVDDSQLPKDRFSAERLKGVDSTLKIQPAKLEDSAVYLCASSLGQGMYNEQFFGPGTRLTVL.

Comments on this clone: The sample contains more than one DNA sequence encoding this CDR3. The CDR3 spells CASSPLPTEAFF. CDR3 DNA: TGTGCCAGCAGTCCTCTCCCCACTGAAGCTTTCTTT. The chain couples TRBV28 to TRBJ1-1; no definite D call. Germline V gene lookup returns CDR1 MDHEN and CDR2 SYDVKM. This CDR3 has 12 amino acids. Deletions cut 5 bases from V and 4 bases from J, with 8 bases between.

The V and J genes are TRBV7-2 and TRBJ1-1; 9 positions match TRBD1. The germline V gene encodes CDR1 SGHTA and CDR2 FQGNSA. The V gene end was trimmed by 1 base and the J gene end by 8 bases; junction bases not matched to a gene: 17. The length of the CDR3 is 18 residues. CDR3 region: CASSLVRGLGQGITEAFF. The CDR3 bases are TGTGCCAGCAGCTTAGTTCGGGGGTTGGGACAGGGAATTACCGAAGCTTTCTTT. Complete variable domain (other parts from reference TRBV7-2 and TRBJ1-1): GAGVSQSPSNKVTEKGKDVELRCDPISGHTALYWYRQSLGQGLEFLIYFQGNSAPDKSGLPSDRFSAERTGGSVSTLTIQRTQQEDSAVYLCASSLVRGLGQGITEAFFGQGTRLTVV.

The CDR3 DNA follows: TGTGCCAGCAGCGTAGCAAAGAGACAGGGAAAGAACACTGAAGCTTTCTTT. Amino acids: CASSVAKRQGKNTEAFF. The genes are TRBV9 and TRBJ1-1, with 7 bases that match TRBD1. V was pared by 0 bases and J by 1 base, with 9 bases of the junction left unmatched. In germline, CDR1 is SGDLS, CDR2 YYNGEE. This CDR3 has 17 amino acids.

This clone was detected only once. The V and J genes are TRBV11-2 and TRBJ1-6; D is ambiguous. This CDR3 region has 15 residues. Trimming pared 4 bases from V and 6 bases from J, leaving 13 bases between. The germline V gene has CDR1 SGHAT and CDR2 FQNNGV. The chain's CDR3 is CASSSSREVNSPLHF. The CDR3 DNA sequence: TGTGCCAGCAGCTCATCCCGGGAAGTTAATTCACCCCTCCACTTT.

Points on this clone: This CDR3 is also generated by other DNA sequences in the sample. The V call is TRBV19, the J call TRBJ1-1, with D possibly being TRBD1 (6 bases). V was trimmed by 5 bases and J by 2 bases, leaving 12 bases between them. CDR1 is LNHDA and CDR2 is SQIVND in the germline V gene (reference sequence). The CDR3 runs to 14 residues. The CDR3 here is CASSLPGHNTEAFF. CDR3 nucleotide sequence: TGTGCCAGTAGTCTACCGGGACATAACACTGAAGCTTTCTTT.

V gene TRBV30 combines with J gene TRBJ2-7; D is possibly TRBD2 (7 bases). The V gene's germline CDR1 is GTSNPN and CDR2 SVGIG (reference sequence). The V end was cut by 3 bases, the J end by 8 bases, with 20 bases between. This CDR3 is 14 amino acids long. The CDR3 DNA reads TGTGCCTGGAGGAACAGGGAGGGGGTCGGGAAGCAGTACTTC. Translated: CAWRNREGVGKQYF.

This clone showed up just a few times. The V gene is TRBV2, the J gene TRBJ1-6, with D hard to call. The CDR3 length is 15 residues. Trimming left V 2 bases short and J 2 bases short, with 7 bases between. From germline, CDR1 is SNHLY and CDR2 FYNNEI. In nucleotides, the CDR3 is TGTGCCAGCAGTGAAAAGACAACCTATAATTCACCCCTCCACTTT. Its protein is CASSEKTTYNSPLHF.

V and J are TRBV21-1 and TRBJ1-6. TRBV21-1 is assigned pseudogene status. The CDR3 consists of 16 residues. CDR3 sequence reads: CASQRAFYSYNSPLHF. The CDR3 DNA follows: TGTGCCAGCCAGCGGGCATTTTACTCCTATAATTCACCCCTCCACTTT.

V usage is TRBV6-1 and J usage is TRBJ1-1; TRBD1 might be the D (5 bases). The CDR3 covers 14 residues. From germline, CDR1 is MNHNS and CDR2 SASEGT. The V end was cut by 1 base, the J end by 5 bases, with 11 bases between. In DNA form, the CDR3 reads TGTGCCAGCAGTGAAGGCAGGGCTTGGACTGAAGCTTTCTTT. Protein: CASSEGRAWTEAFF.

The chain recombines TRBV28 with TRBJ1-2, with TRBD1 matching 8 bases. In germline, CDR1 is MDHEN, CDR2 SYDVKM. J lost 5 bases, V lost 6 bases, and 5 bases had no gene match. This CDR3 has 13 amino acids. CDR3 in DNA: TGTGCCAGCAGGCCGGACAGGGATTATGGCTACACCTTC. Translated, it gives CASRPDRDYGYTF.

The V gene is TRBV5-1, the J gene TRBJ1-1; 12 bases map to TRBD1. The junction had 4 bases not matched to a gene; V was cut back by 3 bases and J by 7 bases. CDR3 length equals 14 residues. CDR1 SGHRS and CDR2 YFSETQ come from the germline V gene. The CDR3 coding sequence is TGCGCCAGCAGCTCCGGGACAGGGGGCATTGAAGCTTTCTTT. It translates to CASSSGTGGIEAFF.

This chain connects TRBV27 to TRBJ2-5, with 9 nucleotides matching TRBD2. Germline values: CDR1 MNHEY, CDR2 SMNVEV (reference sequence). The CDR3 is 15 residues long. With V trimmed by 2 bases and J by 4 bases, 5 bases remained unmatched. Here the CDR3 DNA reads TGTGCCAGCAGTTTAGTAGGCGGGGGGGCAGAGACCCAGTACTTC. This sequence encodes CASSLVGGGAETQYF.

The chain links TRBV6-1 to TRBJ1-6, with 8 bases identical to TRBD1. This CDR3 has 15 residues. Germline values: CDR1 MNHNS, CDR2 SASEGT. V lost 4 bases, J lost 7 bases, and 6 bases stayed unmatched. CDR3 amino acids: CASSVLQGENSPLHF. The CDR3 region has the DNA TGTGCCAGCAGTGTCCTACAGGGGGAGAATTCACCCCTCCACTTT.

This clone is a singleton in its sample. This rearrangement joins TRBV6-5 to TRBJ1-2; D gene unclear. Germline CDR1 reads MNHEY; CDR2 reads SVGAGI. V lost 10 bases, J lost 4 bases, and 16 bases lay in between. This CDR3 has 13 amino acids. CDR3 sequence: CATRPPGSYGYTF. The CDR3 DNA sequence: TGTGCCACCCGCCCCCCGGGAAGCTATGGCTACACCTTC.

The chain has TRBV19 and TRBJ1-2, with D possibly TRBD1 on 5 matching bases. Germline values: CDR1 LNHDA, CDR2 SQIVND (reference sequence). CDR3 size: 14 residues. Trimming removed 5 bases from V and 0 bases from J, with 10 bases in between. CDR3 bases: TGTGCCAGTAGTCAACGACAGACTAACTATGGCTACACCTTC. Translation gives CASSQRQTNYGYTF. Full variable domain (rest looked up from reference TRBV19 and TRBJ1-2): DGGITQSPKYLFRKEGQNVTLSCEQNLNHDAMYWYRQDPGQGLRLIYYSQIVNDFQKGDIAEGYSVSREKKESFPLTVTSAQKNPTAFYLCASSQRQTNYGYTFGSGTRLTVV.

The CDR3 reads CASSLGGFDYEQYF. CDR3 bases: TGCGCCAGCAGCTTGGGCGGATTCGACTACGAGCAGTACTTC. The chain recombines TRBV5-1 with TRBJ2-7; the D is unclear. V was trimmed by 0 bases and J by 3 bases, leaving 10 bases between them. There are 14 residues in the CDR3. Germline CDR1 and CDR2: SGHRS and YFSETQ.

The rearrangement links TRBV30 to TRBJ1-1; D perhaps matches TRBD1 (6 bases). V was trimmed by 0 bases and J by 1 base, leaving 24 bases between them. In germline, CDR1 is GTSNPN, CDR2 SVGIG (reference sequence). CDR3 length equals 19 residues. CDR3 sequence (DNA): TGTGCCTGGAGTGTACGTAAGGTCAGGGGCCCTGGCCCGAACACTGAAGCTTTCTTT. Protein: CAWSVRKVRGPGPNTEAFF.

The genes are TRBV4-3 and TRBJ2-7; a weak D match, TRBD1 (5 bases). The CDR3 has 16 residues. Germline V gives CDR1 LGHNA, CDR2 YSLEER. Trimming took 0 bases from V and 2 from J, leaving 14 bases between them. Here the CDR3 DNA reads TGCGCCAGCAGCCAAGATACGGGCAGGGCTACCTACGAGCAGTACTTC. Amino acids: CASSQDTGRATYEQYF.